This T cell receptor beta chain was captured by sequencing in a study of T cells in women clearing cervical HPV infection. Overall study context: Cases were women with histologically confirmed HPV16-related CIN3 or worse, including a couple of invasive cancers. Controls gave blood once infection was undetectable; cases at lesion identification. With HLA typing for only a few women, HLA confounding remains possible.

Clones were read by immunoSEQ multiplex PCR, and TCRdb kept only the in-frame ones, dropping some. In total, the table holds 23,000 or so clones. Trimming took 0 bases from V and 5 from J, leaving 5 bases between them. Germline assignment: CDR1 MNHNS and CDR2 SASEGT. This CDR3 is built from 13 residues. As for this clone: The read ends 3 residues shy of where the CDR3 ends; the end is completed using the germline J gene.

The sample taken for sequencing was blood buffy coat. The clonotype originates from a woman aged 18-69 years with a cervical HPV16 infection that either progressed to CIN3+ or cleared (not recorded which). V usage is TRBV6-1 and J usage is TRBJ1-5; D remains unclear. The chain's CDR3 is CASSEAGYQPQHF. Incomplete CDR3 DNA: TGTGCCAGCAGTGAAGCAGGGTATCAGCCC.